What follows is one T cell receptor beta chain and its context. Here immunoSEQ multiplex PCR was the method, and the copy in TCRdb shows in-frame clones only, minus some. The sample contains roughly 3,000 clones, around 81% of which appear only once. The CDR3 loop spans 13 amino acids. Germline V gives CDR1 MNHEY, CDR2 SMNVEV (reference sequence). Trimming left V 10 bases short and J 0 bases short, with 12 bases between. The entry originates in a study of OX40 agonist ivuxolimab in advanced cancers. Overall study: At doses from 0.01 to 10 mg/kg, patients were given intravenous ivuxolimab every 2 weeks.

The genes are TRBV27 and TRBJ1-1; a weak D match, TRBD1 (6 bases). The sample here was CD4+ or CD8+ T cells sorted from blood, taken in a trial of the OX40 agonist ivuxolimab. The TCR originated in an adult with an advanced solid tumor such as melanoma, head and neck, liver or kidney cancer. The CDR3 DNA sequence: TGTGCCACGAAGACAGGAGTGAACACTGAAGCTTTCTTT. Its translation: CATKTGVNTEAFF.